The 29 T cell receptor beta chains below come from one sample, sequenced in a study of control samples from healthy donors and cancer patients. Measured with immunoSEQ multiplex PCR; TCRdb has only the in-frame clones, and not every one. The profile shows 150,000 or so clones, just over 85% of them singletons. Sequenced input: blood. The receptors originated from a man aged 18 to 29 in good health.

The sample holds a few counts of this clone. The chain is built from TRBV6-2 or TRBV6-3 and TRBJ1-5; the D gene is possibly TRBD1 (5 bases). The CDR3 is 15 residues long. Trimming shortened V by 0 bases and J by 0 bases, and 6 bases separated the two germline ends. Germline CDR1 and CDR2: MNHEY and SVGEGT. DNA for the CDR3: TGTGCCAGCAGTTACTCCGACAGTAGCAATCAGCCCCAGCATTTT. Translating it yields CASSYSDSSNQPQHF.

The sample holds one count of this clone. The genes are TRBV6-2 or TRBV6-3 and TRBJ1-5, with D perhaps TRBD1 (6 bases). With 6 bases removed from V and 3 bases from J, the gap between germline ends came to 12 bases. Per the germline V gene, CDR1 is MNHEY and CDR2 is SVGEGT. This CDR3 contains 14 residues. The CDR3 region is CASSNRDINQPQHF. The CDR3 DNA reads TGTGCCAGCAGCAACAGGGACATCAATCAGCCCCAGCATTTT.

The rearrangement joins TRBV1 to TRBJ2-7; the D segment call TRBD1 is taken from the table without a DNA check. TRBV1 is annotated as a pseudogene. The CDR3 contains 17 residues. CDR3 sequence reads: CTSSHPPGTARTYEQYF. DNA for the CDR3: TGCACCAGCAGCCACCCCCCCGGGACAGCACGAACCTACGAGCAGTACTTC.

The CDR3 region is CASSLSPTDRQNTGELFF. For the CDR3, the DNA is TGCGCCAGCAGCTTAAGTCCCACGGACAGGCAAAACACCGGGGAGCTGTTTTTT. The rearrangement links TRBV5-1 to TRBJ2-2; 7 bases match TRBD1. The CDR3 runs to 18 residues. CDR1 SGHRS and CDR2 YFSETQ come from the germline V gene. With V trimmed by 2 bases and J by 2 bases, 12 bases remained unmatched. The entire variable domain, with the rest obtained from reference TRBV5-1 and TRBJ2-2, is as follows: KAGVTQTPRYLIKTRGQQVTLSCSPISGHRSVSWYQQTPGQGLQFLFEYFSETQRNKGNFPGRFSGRQFSNSRSEMNVSTLELGDSALYLCASSLSPTDRQNTGELFFGEGSRLTVL.

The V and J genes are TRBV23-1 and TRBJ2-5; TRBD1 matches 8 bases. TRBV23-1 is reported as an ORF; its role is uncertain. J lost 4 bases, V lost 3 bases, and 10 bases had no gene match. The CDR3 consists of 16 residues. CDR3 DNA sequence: TGCGCCAGCAGTCATAGGACAGGGAAAGCCCGAGAGACCCAGTACTTC. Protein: CASSHRTGKARETQYF.

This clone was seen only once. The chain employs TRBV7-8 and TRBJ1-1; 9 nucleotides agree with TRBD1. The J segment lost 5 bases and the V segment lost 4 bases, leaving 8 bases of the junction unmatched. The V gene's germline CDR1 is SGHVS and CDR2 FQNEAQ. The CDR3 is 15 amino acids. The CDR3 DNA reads TGTGCCAGCAGCTCCCGACAGGGGGTAAAAACTGAAGCTTTCTTT. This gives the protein CASSSRQGVKTEAFF. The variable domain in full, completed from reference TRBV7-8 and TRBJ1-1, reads GAGVSQSPRYKVAKRGQDVALRCDPISGHVSLFWYQQALGQGPEFLTYFQNEAQLDKSGLPSDRFFAERPEGSVSTLKIQRTQQEDSAVYLCASSSRQGVKTEAFFGQGTRLTVV.

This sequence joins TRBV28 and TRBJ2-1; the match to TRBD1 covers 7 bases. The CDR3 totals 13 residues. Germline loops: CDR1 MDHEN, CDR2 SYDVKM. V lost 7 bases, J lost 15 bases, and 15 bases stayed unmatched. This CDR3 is CASTKQGKWAGFF. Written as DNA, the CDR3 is TGTGCCAGCACCAAACAGGGGAAGTGGGCCGGGTTCTTC.

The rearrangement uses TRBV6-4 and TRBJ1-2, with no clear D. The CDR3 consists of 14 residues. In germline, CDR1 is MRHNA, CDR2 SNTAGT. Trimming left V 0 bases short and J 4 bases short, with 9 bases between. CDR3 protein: CASSDSRPPYGYTF. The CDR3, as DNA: TGTGCCAGCAGTGACTCTAGGCCCCCCTATGGCTACACCTTC.

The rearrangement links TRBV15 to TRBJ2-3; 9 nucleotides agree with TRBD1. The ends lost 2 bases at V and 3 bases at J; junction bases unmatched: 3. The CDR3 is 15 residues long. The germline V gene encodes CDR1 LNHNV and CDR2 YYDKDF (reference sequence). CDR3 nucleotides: TGTGCCACCAGCAGAAGACAGGGGGTAACAGATACGCAGTATTTT. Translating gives CATSRRQGVTDTQYF.

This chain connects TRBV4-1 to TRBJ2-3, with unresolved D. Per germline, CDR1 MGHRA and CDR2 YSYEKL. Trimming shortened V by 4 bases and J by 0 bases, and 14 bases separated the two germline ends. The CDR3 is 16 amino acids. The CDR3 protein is CASSRLEVTSTDTQYF. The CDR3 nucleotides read TGCGCCAGCAGCCGCCTGGAAGTAACTAGCACAGATACGCAGTATTTT.

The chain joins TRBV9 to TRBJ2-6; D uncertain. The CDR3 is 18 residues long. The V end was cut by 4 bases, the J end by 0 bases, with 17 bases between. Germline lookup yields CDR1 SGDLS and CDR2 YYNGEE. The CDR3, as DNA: TGTGCCAGCAGCCCCACCCAGACCGTTACCTCTGGGGCCAACGTCCTGACTTTC. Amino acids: CASSPTQTVTSGANVLTF.

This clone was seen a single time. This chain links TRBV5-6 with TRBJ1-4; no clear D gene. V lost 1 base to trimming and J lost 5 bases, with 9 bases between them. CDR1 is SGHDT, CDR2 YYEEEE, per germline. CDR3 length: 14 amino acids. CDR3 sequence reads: CASSLRAVNEKLFF. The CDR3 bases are TGTGCCAGCAGCTTGCGGGCCGTCAATGAAAAACTGTTTTTT.

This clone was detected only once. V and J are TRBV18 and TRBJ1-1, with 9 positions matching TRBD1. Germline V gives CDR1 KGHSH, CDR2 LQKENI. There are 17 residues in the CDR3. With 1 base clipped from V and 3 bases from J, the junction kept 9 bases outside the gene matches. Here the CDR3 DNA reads TGTGCCAGCTCACCACTCGGACAGGGGAAAAGGGACACTGAAGCTTTCTTT. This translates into CASSPLGQGKRDTEAFF.

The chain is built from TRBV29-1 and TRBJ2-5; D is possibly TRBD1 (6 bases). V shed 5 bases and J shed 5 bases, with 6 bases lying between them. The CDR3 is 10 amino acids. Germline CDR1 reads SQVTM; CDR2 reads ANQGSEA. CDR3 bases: TGCAGCGTTCAGGGGGAGACCCAGTACTTC. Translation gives CSVQGETQYF.

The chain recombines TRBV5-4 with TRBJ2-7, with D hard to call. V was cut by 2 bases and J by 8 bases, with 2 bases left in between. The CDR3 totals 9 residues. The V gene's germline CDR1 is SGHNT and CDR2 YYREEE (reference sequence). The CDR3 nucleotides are TGTGCCAGCAGCTTAAAGCAGTACTTC. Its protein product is CASSLKQYF.

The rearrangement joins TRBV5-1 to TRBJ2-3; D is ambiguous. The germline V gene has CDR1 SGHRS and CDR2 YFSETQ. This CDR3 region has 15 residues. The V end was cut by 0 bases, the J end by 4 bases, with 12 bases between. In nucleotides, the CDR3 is TGCGCCAGCAGCTTGGGGGTCGAAAGGGCAGATACGCAGTATTTT. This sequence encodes CASSLGVERADTQYF.

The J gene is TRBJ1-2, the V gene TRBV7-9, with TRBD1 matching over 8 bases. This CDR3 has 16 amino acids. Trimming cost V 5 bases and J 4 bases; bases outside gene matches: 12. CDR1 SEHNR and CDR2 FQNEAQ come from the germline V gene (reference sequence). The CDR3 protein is CASSPRRDRGAYGYTF. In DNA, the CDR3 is TGTGCCAGCAGCCCCCGGCGAGACAGGGGAGCCTATGGCTACACCTTC. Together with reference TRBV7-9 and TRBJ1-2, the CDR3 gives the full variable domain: DTGVSQNPRHKITKRGQNVTFRCDPISEHNRLYWYRQTLGQGPEFLTYFQNEAQLEKSRLLSDRFSAERPKGSFSTLEIQRTEQGDSAMYLCASSPRRDRGAYGYTFGSGTRLTVV.

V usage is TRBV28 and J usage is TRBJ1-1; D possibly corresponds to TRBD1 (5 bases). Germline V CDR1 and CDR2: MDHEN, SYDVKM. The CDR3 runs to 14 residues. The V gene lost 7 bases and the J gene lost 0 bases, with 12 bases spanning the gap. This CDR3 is CASTGGGMNTEAFF. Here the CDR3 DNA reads TGTGCCAGCACCGGCGGGGGGATGAACACTGAAGCTTTCTTT.

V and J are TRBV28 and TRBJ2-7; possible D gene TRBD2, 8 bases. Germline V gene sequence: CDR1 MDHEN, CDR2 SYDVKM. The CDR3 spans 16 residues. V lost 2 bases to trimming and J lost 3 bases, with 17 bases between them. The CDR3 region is CASSLRRGDSYYEQYF. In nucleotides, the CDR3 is TGTGCCAGCAGTTTAAGGCGGGGGGACAGTTACTACGAGCAGTACTTC.

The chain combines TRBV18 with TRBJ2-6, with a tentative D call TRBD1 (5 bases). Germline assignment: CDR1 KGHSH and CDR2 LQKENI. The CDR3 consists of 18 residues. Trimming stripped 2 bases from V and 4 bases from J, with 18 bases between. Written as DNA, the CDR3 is TGTGCCAGCTCACCAGTAGGCGCACCAGGGTCCGGGGCCAACGTCCTGACTTTC. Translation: CASSPVGAPGSGANVLTF.

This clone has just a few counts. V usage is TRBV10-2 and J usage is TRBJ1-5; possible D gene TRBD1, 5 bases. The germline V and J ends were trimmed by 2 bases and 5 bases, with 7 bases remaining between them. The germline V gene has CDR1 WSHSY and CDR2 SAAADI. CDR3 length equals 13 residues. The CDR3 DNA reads TGCGCCAGCAGTGAGGCGGGGGATCAGCCCCAGCATTTT. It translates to CASSEAGDQPQHF.

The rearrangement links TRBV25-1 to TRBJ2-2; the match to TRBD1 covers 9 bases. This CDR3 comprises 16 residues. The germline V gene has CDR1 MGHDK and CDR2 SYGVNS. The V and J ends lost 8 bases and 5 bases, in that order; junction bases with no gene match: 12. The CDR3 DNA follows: TGTGCCAGCTCGCACACCGGGACAGGGAGGACCGGGGAGCTGTTTTTT. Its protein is CASSHTGTGRTGELFF.

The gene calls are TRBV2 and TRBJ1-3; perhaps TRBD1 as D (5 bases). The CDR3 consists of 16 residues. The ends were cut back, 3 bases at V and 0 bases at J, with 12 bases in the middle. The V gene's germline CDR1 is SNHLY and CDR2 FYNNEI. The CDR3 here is CASSDRTNLSGNTIYF. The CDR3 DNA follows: TGTGCCAGCAGTGATAGGACAAACCTCTCTGGAAACACCATATATTTT.

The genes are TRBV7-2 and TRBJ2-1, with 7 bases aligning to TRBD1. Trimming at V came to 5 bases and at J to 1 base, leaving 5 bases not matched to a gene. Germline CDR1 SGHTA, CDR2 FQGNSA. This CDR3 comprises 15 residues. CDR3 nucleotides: TGTGCCAGCAGCCCAAAGACAGGGTCCTACAATGAGCAGTTCTTC. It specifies CASSPKTGSYNEQFF. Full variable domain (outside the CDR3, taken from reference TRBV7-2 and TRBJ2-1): GAGVSQSPSNKVTEKGKDVELRCDPISGHTALYWYRQSLGQGLEFLIYFQGNSAPDKSGLPSDRFSAERTGGSVSTLTIQRTQQEDSAVYLCASSPKTGSYNEQFFGPGTRLTVL.

This chain's CDR3 is CATSSRSRYEQYF. DNA for the CDR3: TGTGCCACCAGCTCTCGTAGCAGGTACGAGCAGTACTTC. The V and J genes are TRBV15 and TRBJ2-7; no definite D call. V lost 5 bases and J lost 4, with 12 bases in between. The length of the CDR3 is 13 residues. The germline gives CDR1 LNHNV, CDR2 YYDKDF (reference sequence).

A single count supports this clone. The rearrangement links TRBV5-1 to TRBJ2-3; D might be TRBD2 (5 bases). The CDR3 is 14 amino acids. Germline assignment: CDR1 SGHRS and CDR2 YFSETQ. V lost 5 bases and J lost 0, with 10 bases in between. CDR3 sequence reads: CASSGRGSTDTQYF. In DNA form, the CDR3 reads TGCGCCAGCAGTGGCCGGGGAAGCACAGATACGCAGTATTTT.

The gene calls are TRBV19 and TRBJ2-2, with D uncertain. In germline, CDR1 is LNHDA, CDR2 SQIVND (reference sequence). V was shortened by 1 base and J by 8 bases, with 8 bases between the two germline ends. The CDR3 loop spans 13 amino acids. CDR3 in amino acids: CASSIGLTGELFF. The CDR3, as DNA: TGTGCCAGTAGTATAGGTTTGACGGGGGAGCTGTTTTTT.

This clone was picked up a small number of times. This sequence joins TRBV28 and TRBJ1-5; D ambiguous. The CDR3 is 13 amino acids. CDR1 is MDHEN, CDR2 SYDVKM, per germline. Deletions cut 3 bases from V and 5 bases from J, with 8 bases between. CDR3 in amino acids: CASSLVSDQPQHF. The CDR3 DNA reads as TGTGCCAGCAGTTTGGTCAGCGATCAGCCCCAGCATTTT. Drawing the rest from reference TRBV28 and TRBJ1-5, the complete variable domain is DVKVTQSSRYLVKRTGEKVFLECVQDMDHENMFWYRQDPGLGLRLIYFSYDVKMKEKGDIPEGYSVSREKKERFSLILESASTNQTSMYLCASSLVSDQPQHFGDGTRLSIL.

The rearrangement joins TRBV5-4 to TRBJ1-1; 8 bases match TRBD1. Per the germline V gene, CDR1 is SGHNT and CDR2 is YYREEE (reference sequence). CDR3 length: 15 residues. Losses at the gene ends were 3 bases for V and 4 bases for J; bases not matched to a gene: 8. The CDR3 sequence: CASSSRGRWSTEAFF. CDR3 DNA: TGTGCCAGCAGCTCCAGGGGGCGCTGGAGCACTGAAGCTTTCTTT. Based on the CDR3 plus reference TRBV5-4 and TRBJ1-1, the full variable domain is ETGVTQSPTHLIKTRGQQVTLRCSSQSGHNTVSWYQQALGQGPQFIFQYYREEENGRGNFPPRFSGLQFPNYSSELNVNALELDDSALYLCASSSRGRWSTEAFFGQGTRLTVV.